This entry lists 19 T cell receptor beta chains sequenced from one sample in a study of Graves' ophthalmopathy and Graves' hyperthyroidism. Transcripts of RNA were the source for amplifying TCR beta CDR3 regions. First-round RT-PCR with HTBI primers preceded a second-round multiplex PCR. TCRdb passed the multiplex PCR reads through MiXCR, listing each CDR3 protein once. The table shows 900,000 to 1,200,000 distinct CDR3 sequences, with 35% to 40% occurring only once. The sample comprised peripheral blood or thyroid tissue (not recorded which). The receptor set was obtained from an adult man with Graves' hyperthyroidism.

This clonotype was found many times. J is TRBJ2-5 and V is TRBV20-1, with 8 bases identical to TRBD2. This CDR3 has 13 residues. J gave up 2 bases and V 7 bases, and 6 bases lay outside the gene matches. Germline assignment: CDR1 DFQATT and CDR2 SNEGSKA (reference sequence). The DNA of the CDR3 is TGCAGTGAGGCGGGGGGCCTACAAGAGACCCAGTACTTC. This gives the protein CSEAGGLQETQYF.

This clonotype has at least ten counts. This chain links TRBV7-2 with TRBJ2-5, with D maybe TRBD2 (6 bases). CDR3 length: 17 residues. Trimming cost V 2 bases and J 1 base, with 17 bases left between them. Germline V lookup: CDR1 SGHTA, CDR2 FQGNSA. In DNA, the CDR3 is TGTGCCAGCAGCTTAAAAGCGGGTGCCAGCCTCCAAGAGACCCAGTACTTC. This codes for CASSLKAGASLQETQYF.

With respect to this clonotype: Possible read error: a much larger clone is one base away. The rearrangement joins TRBV7-2 to TRBJ2-7; D call uncertain. The CDR3 consists of 14 residues. The germline V gene encodes CDR1 SGHTA and CDR2 FQGNSA. The CDR3 DNA follows: TGTGCCAACAGCTTAGATGGGCCTGCCTACGAGCAGTACTTC. Amino acid sequence: CANSLDGPAYEQYF.

With respect to this clonotype: One end of the junction fails to match germline, which may point to a read error. The J gene is TRBJ2-5, the V gene TRBV15, with TRBD1 as a possible D gene (5 bases). CDR1 and CDR2 from the germline V gene are LNHNV and YYDKDF (reference sequence). The CDR3 has 15 residues. The CDR3 DNA is TGTGCCGCCAGCAGCACGGGTGGGGCCTTAGAGACCCAGTACTTC. Its translation: CAASSTGGALETQYF.

The chain joins TRBV2 to TRBJ2-2; D call uncertain. The CDR3 covers 16 residues. Germline CDR1 reads SNHLY; CDR2 reads FYNNEI. V lost 8 bases and J 2 bases, leaving 18 bases between the germline ends. CDR3: CASQVRVSGNTGELFF. Written as DNA, the CDR3 is TGTGCCAGCCAAGTACGGGTCTCTGGAAACACCGGGGAGCTGTTTTTT.

The V gene is TRBV10-3, the J gene TRBJ1-1; 7 bases are shared with TRBD1. CDR1 is ENHRY, CDR2 SYGVKD, per germline. The CDR3 consists of 12 residues. V was clipped by 6 bases and J by 10 bases; unmatched bases: 8. CDR3 nucleotide sequence: TGTGCCATCAGGACAGGGACTTCGCGAGCTTTCTTT. Its translation: CAIRTGTSRAFF.

The sample holds many counts of this clonotype. This chain connects TRBV7-2 to TRBJ1-3; 11 bases line up with TRBD1. The J segment lost 0 bases and the V segment lost 5 bases, leaving 3 bases of the junction unmatched. The CDR3 runs to 16 residues. Germline assignment: CDR1 SGHTA and CDR2 FQGNSA. CDR3 nucleotides: TGTGCCAGCAGCGCCGGGACAGGGGGCTCTGGAAACACCATATATTTT. Amino acid sequence: CASSAGTGGSGNTIYF. Combining the CDR3 with reference TRBV7-2 and TRBJ1-3 gives the whole variable domain GAGVSQSPSNKVTEKGKDVELRCDPISGHTALYWYRQSLGQGLEFLIYFQGNSAPDKSGLPSDRFSAERTGGSVSTLTIQRTQQEDSAVYLCASSAGTGGSGNTIYFGEGSWLTVV.

This clonotype has a count of ten or more. This rearrangement joins TRBV29-1 to TRBJ1-2; D may be TRBD1 (5 bases). Trimming removed 6 bases at V and 2 bases at J, with 16 bases between. The CDR3 totals 14 residues. Germline V CDR1 and CDR2: SQVTM, ANQGSEA. This CDR3 is CSVVGGSFNYGYTF. CDR3 coding DNA: TGCAGCGTCGTGGGGGGGTCATTCAACTATGGCTACACCTTC.

This clonotype was recorded many times. V and J are TRBV15 and TRBJ2-5, with D unresolved. CDR3 length: 14 amino acids. Trimming took 0 bases from V and 6 from J, leaving 11 bases between them. Germline CDR1 LNHNV, CDR2 YYDKDF (reference sequence). The CDR3 sequence: CATSRDLSMKTQYF. CDR3 DNA: TGTGCCACCAGCAGAGATCTTAGCATGAAGACCCAGTACTTC.

This clonotype has ten or more counts. This chain connects TRBV10-1 to TRBJ1-3; D is unresolved. The V gene's germline CDR1 is WNHNN and CDR2 SYGVQD (reference sequence). V shed 3 bases and J shed 4 bases, with 16 bases lying between them. This CDR3 region has 16 residues. Here the CDR3 DNA reads TGCGCCAGCAGTGAAGGAGACGGATTTGGAGGAAACACCATATATTTT. This codes for CASSEGDGFGGNTIYF.

This clonotype was counted at least ten times. The chain carries TRBV7-2 and TRBJ1-4; possibly TRBD1 for D (6 bases). With 2 bases removed from V and 3 bases from J, the gap between germline ends came to 16 bases. The CDR3 is made up of 17 amino acids. The germline gives CDR1 SGHTA, CDR2 FQGNSA. The CDR3 loop reads CASSLSGGPRSNEKLFF. DNA of the CDR3: TGTGCCAGCAGCTTATCCGGGGGGCCGAGGTCTAATGAAAAACTGTTTTTT. The full variable domain, its missing parts supplied by reference TRBV7-2 and TRBJ1-4, is GAGVSQSPSNKVTEKGKDVELRCDPISGHTALYWYRQSLGQGLEFLIYFQGNSAPDKSGLPSDRFSAERTGGSVSTLTIQRTQQEDSAVYLCASSLSGGPRSNEKLFFGSGTQLSVL.

There are many counts of this clonotype. The chain uses TRBV12-3 or TRBV12-4 and TRBJ1-5; D is ambiguous. V shed 1 base and J shed 5 bases, with 9 bases lying between them. This CDR3 spans 14 amino acids. The CDR3 spells CASSLEGPHQPQHF. CDR3 nucleotides: TGTGCCAGCAGTTTAGAAGGGCCGCATCAGCCCCAGCATTTT.

This clonotype showed up many times. V gene TRBV12-3 or TRBV12-4 combines with J gene TRBJ1-5; the D is unclear. The CDR3 contains 13 residues. Trimming took 8 bases from V and 4 from J, leaving 12 bases between them. The CDR3 coding sequence is TGTGCCAGCCGGGTAGGCCGAAATCAGCCCCAGCATTTT. This sequence encodes CASRVGRNQPQHF.

The chain uses TRBV12-3 or TRBV12-4 and TRBJ2-2; the D gene is possibly TRBD2 (6 bases). This CDR3 is 13 amino acids long. V gave up 3 bases and J gave up 9 bases, with 11 bases separating them. The chain's CDR3 is CASSFRRGRELFF. DNA for the CDR3: TGTGCCAGCAGTTTTAGGAGGGGAAGGGAGCTGTTTTTT.

As DNA, the CDR3 is TGTGCCAGCAGTGCTGCCGGGACAGGGTGGAACGAGCAGTACTTC. Protein sequence: CASSAAGTGWNEQYF. The V gene is TRBV25-1, the J gene TRBJ2-7; 9 bases are shared with TRBD1. Germline values: CDR1 MGHDK, CDR2 SYGVNS. The CDR3 is made up of 15 amino acids. The V segment lost 4 bases and the J segment 5 bases; nucleotides outside the gene matches: 9.

This clonotype was detected many times. The chain combines TRBV20-1 with TRBJ1-2; no reliable D call. Trimming cost V 0 bases and J 3 bases, with 11 bases left between them. The CDR3 runs 14 residues. CDR1 is DFQATT, CDR2 SNEGSKA, per germline (reference sequence). The CDR3 coding sequence is TGCAGTGCTAGAGAGGGGATCGGGGACTATGGCTACACCTTC. This sequence encodes CSAREGIGDYGYTF.

Many counts were recorded for this clonotype. The chain employs TRBV6-6 and TRBJ1-5; D gene uncertain. The V gene lost 6 bases and the J gene lost 6 bases, with 15 bases spanning the gap. Germline CDR1 MNHNY, CDR2 SVGAGI (reference sequence). The CDR3 sequence is 14 residues long. In DNA, the CDR3 is TGTGCCAGCAGAGGACGGCGGAGTAGTCAGCCCCAGCATTTT. It is translated as CASRGRRSSQPQHF.

Comment on this clonotype: A much larger clone lies one base from this, so it may be a read error. The chain combines TRBV5-1 with TRBJ1-4, with D maybe TRBD1 (5 bases). V was shortened by 4 bases and J by 3 bases, with 19 bases between the two germline ends. The CDR3 length is 17 residues. Germline V CDR1 and CDR2: SGHRS, YFSETQ. The CDR3 protein is CASSRGLISAANEKLFF. CDR3 in DNA: TGCGCCAGCAGCAGGGGCCTAATCAGCGCAGCTAATGAAAAACTGTTTTTT.

Many counts were recorded for this clonotype. The gene calls are TRBV5-8 and TRBJ1-2; TRBD1 agrees at 11 bases. The CDR3 runs to 13 residues. The germline V gene encodes CDR1 SGHTS and CDR2 YDEGEE. V shed 4 bases, J shed 6 bases, and the junction held 2 bases outside the gene matches. In DNA, the CDR3 is TGTGCCAGCAGCCGGGGACAGGGGGATGGCTACACCTTC. Its translation is CASSRGQGDGYTF.